This T cell receptor (beta chain) came from a study of blood T cell repertoires in COVID-19. Study at large: Whether acute or convalescent, the COVID-19 samples came from the United States, Italy and Spain. Sources were T cells, B-cell-depleted T cells, or PBMCs; the material itself was cDNA or gDNA.

Recruits, aged roughly 18 to 89 years, lived in around 24 US areas. Per the germline V gene, CDR1 is MNHEY and CDR2 is SVGEGT. V lost 4 bases and J 6 bases, leaving 6 bases between the germline ends. The CDR3 loop spans 11 amino acids. Produced via immunoSEQ multiplex PCR; TCRdb's table is partial and in-frame only. The sample includes hundreds of thousands of clones, 75% to 90% of them seen just once. The sequence was obtained from a woman under 40 who had been exposed to COVID-19. Source material: PBMCs or T cells enriched from blood (not recorded which). J is TRBJ2-5 and V is TRBV6-2 or TRBV6-3; no clear D gene. The CDR3 region has the DNA TGTGCCAGCAGTTTAAAGCAGACCCAGTACTTC. Its protein product is CASSLKQTQYF.